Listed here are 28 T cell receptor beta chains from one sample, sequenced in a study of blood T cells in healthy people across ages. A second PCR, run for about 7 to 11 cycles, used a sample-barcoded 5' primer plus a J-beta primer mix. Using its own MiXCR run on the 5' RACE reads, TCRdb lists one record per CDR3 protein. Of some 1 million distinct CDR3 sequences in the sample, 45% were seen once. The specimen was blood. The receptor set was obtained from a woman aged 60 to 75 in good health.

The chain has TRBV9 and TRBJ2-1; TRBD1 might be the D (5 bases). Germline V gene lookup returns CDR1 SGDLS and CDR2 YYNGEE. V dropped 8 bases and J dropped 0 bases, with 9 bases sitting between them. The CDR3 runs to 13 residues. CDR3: CASAQGSYNEQFF. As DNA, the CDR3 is TGTGCCAGTGCCCAGGGCTCCTACAATGAGCAGTTCTTC.

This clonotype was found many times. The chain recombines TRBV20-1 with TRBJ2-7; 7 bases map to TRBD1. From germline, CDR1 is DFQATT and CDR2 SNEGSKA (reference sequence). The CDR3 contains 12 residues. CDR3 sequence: CSASTGSYEQYF. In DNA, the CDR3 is TGCAGCGCATCGACAGGGTCCTACGAGCAGTACTTC.

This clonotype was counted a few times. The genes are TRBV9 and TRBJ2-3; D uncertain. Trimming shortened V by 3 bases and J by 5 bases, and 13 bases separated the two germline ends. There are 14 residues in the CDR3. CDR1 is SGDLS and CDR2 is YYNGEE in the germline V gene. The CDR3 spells CASSADGGEDTQYF. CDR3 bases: TGTGCCAGCAGCGCGGACGGTGGAGAAGATACGCAGTATTTT.

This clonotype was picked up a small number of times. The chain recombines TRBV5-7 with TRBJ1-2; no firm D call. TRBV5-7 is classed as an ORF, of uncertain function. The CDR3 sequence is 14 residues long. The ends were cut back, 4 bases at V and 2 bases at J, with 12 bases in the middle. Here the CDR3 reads CASSPGGGNYGYTF. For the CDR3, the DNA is TGTGCCAGCAGCCCCGGTGGAGGGAACTATGGCTACACCTTC.

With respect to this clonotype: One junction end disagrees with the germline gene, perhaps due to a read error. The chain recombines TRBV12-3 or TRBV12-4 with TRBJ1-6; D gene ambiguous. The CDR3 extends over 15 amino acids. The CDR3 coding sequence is TGTGCCAGCACCTTGGGAGTTTCTCATAATCCACCCCTCCACTTT. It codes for CASTLGVSHNPPLHF.

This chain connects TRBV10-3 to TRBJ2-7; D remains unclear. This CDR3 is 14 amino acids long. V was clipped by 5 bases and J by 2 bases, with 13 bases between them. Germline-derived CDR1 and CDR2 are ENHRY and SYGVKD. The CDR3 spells CAISLIYPTYEQYF. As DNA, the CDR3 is TGTGCCATCAGTTTGATTTACCCAACCTACGAGCAGTACTTC.

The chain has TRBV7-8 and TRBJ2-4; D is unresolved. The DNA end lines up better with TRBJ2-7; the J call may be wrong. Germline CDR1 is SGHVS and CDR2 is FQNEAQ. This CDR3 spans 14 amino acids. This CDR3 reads CASSLEYGRYEQYF. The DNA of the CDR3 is TGTGCCAGCAGCTTAGAATATGGGCGGTACGAGCAGTACTTC.

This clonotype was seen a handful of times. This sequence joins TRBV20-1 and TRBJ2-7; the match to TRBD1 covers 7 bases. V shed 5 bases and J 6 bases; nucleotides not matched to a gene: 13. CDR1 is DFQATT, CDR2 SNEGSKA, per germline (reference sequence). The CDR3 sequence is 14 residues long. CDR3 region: CSAARQGLVGEQYF. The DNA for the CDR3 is TGCAGTGCTGCCCGACAGGGCCTAGTCGGCGAGCAGTACTTC.

CDR3 protein: CSASSQGLLITYEQYF. In nucleotides, the CDR3 is TGCAGTGCTAGTAGCCAGGGACTATTAATAACCTACGAGCAGTACTTC. The chain uses TRBV20-1 and TRBJ2-7; TRBD2 aligns across 7 bases. The V gene end was trimmed by 3 bases and the J gene end by 2 bases; junction bases not matched to a gene: 13. This CDR3 is built from 16 residues. CDR1 is DFQATT, CDR2 SNEGSKA, per germline (reference sequence).

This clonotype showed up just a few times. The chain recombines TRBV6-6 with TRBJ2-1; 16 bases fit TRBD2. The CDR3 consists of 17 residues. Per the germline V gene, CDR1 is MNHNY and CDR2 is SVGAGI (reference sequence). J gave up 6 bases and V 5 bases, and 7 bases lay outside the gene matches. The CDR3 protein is CASSPLGTSGRGNEQFF. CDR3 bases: TGTGCCAGCAGTCCCCTAGGGACTAGCGGGAGGGGCAATGAGCAGTTCTTC.

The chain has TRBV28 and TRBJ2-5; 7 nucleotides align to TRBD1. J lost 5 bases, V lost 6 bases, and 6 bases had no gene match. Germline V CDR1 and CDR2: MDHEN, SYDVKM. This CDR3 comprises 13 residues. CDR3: CASRTGLMETQYF. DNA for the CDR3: TGTGCCAGCAGGACAGGGTTGATGGAGACCCAGTACTTC.

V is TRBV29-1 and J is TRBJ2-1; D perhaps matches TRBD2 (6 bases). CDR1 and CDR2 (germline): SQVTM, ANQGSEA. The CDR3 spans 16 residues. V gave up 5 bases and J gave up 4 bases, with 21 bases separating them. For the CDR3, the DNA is TGCAGCGTTCTTTATCCGGGAGAAAATTTTTACAATGAGCAGTTCTTC. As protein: CSVLYPGENFYNEQFF.

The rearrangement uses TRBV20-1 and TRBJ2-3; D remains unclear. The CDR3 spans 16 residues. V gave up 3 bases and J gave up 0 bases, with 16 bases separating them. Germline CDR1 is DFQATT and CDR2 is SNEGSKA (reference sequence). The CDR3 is CSARPLSSPSTDTQYF. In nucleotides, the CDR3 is TGCAGTGCTAGGCCGCTCAGTTCCCCGAGCACAGATACGCAGTATTTT.

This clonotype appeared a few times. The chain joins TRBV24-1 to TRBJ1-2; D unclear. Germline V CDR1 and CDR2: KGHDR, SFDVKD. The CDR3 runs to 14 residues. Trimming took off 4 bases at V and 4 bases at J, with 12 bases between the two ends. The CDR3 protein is CATSESQLGYGYTF. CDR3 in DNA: TGTGCCACCAGTGAGAGTCAGCTGGGCTATGGCTACACCTTC.

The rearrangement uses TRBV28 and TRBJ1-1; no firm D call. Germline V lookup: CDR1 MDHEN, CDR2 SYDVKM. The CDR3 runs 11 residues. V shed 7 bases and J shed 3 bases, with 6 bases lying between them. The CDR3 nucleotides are TGTGCCAGCAATGACTACACTGAAGCTTTCTTT. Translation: CASNDYTEAFF.

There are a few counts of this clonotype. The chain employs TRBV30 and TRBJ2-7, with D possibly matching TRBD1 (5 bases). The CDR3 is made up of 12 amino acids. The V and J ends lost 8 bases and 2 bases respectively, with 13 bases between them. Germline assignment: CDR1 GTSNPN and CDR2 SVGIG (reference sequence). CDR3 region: CALGAGTYEQYF. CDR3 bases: TGTGCCCTTGGGGCAGGGACCTACGAGCAGTACTTC.

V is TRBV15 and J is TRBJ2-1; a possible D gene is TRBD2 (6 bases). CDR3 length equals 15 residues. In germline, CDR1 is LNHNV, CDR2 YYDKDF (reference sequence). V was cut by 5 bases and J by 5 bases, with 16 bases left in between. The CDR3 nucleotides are TGTGCCACCAGCCGGGGACTGGTGATAGACAATGAGCAGTTCTTC. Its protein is CATSRGLVIDNEQFF.

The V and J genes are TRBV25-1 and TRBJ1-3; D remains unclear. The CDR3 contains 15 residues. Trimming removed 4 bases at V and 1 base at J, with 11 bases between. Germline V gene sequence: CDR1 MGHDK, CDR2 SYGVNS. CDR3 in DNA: TGTGCCAGCAGTGTTGTACACCGATCTGGAAACACCATATATTTT. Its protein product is CASSVVHRSGNTIYF.

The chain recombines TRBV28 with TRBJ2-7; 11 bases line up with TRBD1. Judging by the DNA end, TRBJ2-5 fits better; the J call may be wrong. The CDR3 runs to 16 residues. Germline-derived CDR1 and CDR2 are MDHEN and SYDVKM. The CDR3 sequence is CASSALDRGLYETQYF. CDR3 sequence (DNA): TGTGCCAGCAGTGCTTTGGACAGGGGGCTTTATGAGACCCAGTACTTC.

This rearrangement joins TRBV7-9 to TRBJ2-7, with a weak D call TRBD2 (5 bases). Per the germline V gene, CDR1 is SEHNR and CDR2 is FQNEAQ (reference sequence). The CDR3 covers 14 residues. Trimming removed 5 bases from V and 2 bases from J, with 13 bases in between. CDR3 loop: CASSGETGPYEQYF. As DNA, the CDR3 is TGTGCCAGCAGCGGGGAGACTGGGCCCTACGAGCAGTACTTC.

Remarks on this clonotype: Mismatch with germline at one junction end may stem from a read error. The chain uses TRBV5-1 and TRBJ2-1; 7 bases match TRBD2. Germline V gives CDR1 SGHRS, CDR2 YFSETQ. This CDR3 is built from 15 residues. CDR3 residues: CASSLSGEAYNEEFF. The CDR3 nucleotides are TGCGCCAGCAGCTTGAGCGGGGAGGCCTACAATGAGGAGTTCTTC.

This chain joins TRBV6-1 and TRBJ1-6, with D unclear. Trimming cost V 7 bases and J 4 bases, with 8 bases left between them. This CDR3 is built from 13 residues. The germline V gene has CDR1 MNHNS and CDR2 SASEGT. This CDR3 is CASKEYYNSPLHF. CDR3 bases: TGTGCCAGCAAGGAATATTATAATTCACCCCTCCACTTT.

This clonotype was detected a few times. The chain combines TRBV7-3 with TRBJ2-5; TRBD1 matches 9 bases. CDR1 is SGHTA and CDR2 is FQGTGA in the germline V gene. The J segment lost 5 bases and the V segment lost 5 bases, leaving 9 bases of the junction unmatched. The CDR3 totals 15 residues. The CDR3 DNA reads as TGTGCCAGCAGCCTCGGACAGGGGAAGGGGGAGACCCAGTACTTC. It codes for CASSLGQGKGETQYF. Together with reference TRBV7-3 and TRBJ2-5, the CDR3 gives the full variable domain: GAGVSQTPSNKVTEKGKYVELRCDPISGHTALYWYRQSLGQGPEFLIYFQGTGAADDSGLPNDRFFAVRPEGSVSTLKIQRTERGDSAVYLCASSLGQGKGETQYFGPGTRLLVL.

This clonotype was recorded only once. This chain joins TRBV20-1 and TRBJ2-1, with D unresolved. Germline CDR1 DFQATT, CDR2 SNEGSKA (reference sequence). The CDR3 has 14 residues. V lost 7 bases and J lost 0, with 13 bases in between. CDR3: CSGTLPGSYNEQFF. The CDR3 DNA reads TGCAGTGGTACCCTACCGGGCTCCTACAATGAGCAGTTCTTC.

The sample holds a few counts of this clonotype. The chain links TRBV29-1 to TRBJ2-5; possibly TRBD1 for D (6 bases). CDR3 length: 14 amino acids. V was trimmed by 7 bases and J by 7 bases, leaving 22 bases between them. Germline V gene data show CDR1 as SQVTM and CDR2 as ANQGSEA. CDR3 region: CSASPKGVRGTQYF. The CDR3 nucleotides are TGCAGCGCCTCACCAAAGGGGGTCCGGGGGACCCAGTACTTC.

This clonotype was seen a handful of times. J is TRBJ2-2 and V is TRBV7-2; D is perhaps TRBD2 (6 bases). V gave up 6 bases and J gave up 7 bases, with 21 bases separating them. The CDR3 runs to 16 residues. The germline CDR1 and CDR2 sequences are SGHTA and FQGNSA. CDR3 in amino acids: CASRRIGGINGGELFF. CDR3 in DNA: TGTGCCAGCAGGAGAATAGGCGGGATCAACGGCGGGGAGCTGTTTTTT. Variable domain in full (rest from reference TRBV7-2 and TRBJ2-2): GAGVSQSPSNKVTEKGKDVELRCDPISGHTALYWYRQSLGQGLEFLIYFQGNSAPDKSGLPSDRFSAERTGGSVSTLTIQRTQQEDSAVYLCASRRIGGINGGELFFGEGSRLTVL.

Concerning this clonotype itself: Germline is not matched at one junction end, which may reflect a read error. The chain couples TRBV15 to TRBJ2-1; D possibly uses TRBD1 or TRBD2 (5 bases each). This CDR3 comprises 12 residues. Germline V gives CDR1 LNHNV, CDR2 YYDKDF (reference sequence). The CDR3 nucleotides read TGTGCCACCAGCATCGAGGGGAATGAGCGGTTCTTC. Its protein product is CATSIEGNERFF.

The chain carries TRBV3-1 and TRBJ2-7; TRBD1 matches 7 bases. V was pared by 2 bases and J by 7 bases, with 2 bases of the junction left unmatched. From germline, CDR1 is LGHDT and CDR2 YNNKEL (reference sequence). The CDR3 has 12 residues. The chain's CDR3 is CASSQQGDEQYF. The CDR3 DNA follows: TGTGCCAGCAGCCAACAGGGGGATGAGCAGTACTTC.